The 32 T cell receptor beta chains in this list originate from one sample, sequenced in a study of T cell responses to AZD1222 COVID-19 vaccine. Data came from immunoSEQ multiplex PCR; TCRdb stores just in-frame clones and leaves some out. Here the sample spans roughly 72,000 clones, about 85% being singletons. Sequences were derived from peripheral blood, sampled on day 0 of AZD1222 vaccination. The receptors come from an adult in good health.

This sequence joins TRBV4-2 and TRBJ2-1, with 9 bases fitting TRBD2. The CDR3 length is 15 residues. With V trimmed by 4 bases and J by 4 bases, 5 bases remained unmatched. Per germline, CDR1 LGHNA and CDR2 YNFKEQ. DNA of the CDR3: TGTGCCAGCAGCCGCGCTAGCGGGGCTTACAATGAGCAGTTCTTC. Residues: CASSRASGAYNEQFF.

The genes are TRBV2 and TRBJ2-3, with 9 nucleotides matching TRBD2. Germline CDR1 reads SNHLY; CDR2 reads FYNNEI. Trimming cost V 2 bases and J 2 bases; bases outside gene matches: 5. The CDR3 is 16 amino acids. CDR3 bases: TGTGCCAGCAGTGAATTGACTAGCGGATACACAGATACGCAGTATTTT. Translated, it gives CASSELTSGYTDTQYF.

The J gene is TRBJ2-3, the V gene TRBV5-1; no definite D call. From germline, CDR1 is SGHRS and CDR2 YFSETQ. V lost 3 bases to trimming and J lost 4 bases, with 24 bases between them. The CDR3 is 18 residues long. CDR3 nucleotide sequence: TGCGCCAGCAGCTCGAGCTCCGGTCGCATAACTCGCCCAGATACGCAGTATTTT. This sequence encodes CASSSSSGRITRPDTQYF.

CDR3 protein: CASSLHGSNQPQHF. The CDR3, as DNA: TGTGCCAGCAGTCTCCACGGCAGCAATCAGCCCCAGCATTTT. V gene TRBV6-5 combines with J gene TRBJ1-5; D not certain. The CDR3 covers 14 residues. Trimming cost V 5 bases and J 1 base, with 9 bases left between them. Germline V gene data show CDR1 as MNHEY and CDR2 as SVGAGI.

The genes are TRBV27 and TRBJ2-1, with D possibly matching TRBD2 (5 bases). Deletions cut 11 bases from V and 0 bases from J, with 14 bases between. The CDR3 consists of 14 residues. Germline V gene data show CDR1 as MNHEY and CDR2 as SMNVEV (reference sequence). The chain's CDR3 is CASTTGSSYNEQFF. In DNA, the CDR3 is TGTGCCTCTACCACGGGGAGCTCCTACAATGAGCAGTTCTTC.

J is TRBJ2-7 and V is TRBV5-1; no definite D call. In germline, CDR1 is SGHRS, CDR2 YFSETQ. The CDR3 is 16 residues long. Trimming shortened V by 3 bases and J by 2 bases, and 18 bases separated the two germline ends. CDR3 region: CASSYGSNNFPYEQYF. CDR3 nucleotide sequence: TGCGCCAGCAGCTATGGGTCGAACAACTTCCCCTACGAGCAGTACTTC.

The genes are TRBV6-2 or TRBV6-3 and TRBJ1-2, with 8 bases fitting TRBD1. The CDR3 runs to 17 residues. The V and J ends lost 6 bases and 5 bases, in that order; junction bases with no gene match: 17. The germline V gene has CDR1 MNHEY and CDR2 SVGEGT. The DNA of the CDR3 is TGTGCCAGCAGCCGTCCTTCTTCAGGGGGCGCACGGTATGGCTACACCTTC. It specifies CASSRPSSGGARYGYTF.

V and J are TRBV4-1 and TRBJ1-1; D possibly corresponds to TRBD1 (6 bases). Germline V lookup: CDR1 MGHRA, CDR2 YSYEKL. The CDR3 runs to 15 residues. V dropped 3 bases and J dropped 5 bases, with 16 bases sitting between them. In DNA form, the CDR3 reads TGCGCCAGCAGCCAGTCCTTCAGGGGTAGAACTGAAGCTTTCTTT. Amino acids: CASSQSFRGRTEAFF.

This clone was recorded once. V and J are TRBV30 and TRBJ1-2; tentative D call: TRBD1 (5 bases). This CDR3 spans 11 amino acids. Germline values: CDR1 GTSNPN, CDR2 SVGIG (reference sequence). Trimming cost V 6 bases and J 11 bases, with 16 bases left between them. CDR3: CACLGRGQYTF. CDR3 nucleotides: TGTGCCTGTCTGGGGAGGGGTCAGTACACCTTC. Full variable domain (remainder filled in from reference TRBV30 and TRBJ1-2): SQTIHQWPATLVQPVGSPLSLECTVEGTSNPNLYWYRQAAGRGLQLLFYSVGIGQISSEVPQNLSASRPQDRQFILSSKKLLLSDSGFYLCACLGRGQYTFGSGTRLTVV.

The gene calls are TRBV2 and TRBJ2-1, with 9 bases that match TRBD2. Germline V gene data show CDR1 as SNHLY and CDR2 as FYNNEI. The V gene end was trimmed by 5 bases and the J gene end by 10 bases; junction bases not matched to a gene: 0. CDR3 length equals 11 residues. CDR3: CASSLAGEQFF. Written as DNA, the CDR3 is TGTGCCAGCAGTCTAGCGGGGGAGCAGTTCTTC.

This clone occurred once. The gene calls are TRBV5-6 and TRBJ1-1; 11 bases match TRBD1. This CDR3 spans 15 amino acids. J gave up 2 bases and V 3 bases, and 3 bases lay outside the gene matches. CDR1 and CDR2 from the germline V gene are SGHDT and YYEEEE. The CDR3 protein is CASSWGQGGNTEAFF. The CDR3 bases are TGTGCCAGCAGCTGGGGACAGGGGGGAAACACTGAAGCTTTCTTT.

This rearrangement joins TRBV10-3 to TRBJ2-3, with 7 nucleotides matching TRBD1. Germline V gene sequence: CDR1 ENHRY, CDR2 SYGVKD. V gave up 8 bases and J gave up 2 bases; unmatched junction bases: 10. This CDR3 region has 15 residues. For the CDR3, the DNA is TGTGCCATCCTTTCGACAGGGACCAACACAGATACGCAGTATTTT. This translates into CAILSTGTNTDTQYF.

The genes are TRBV12-5 and TRBJ2-1; 11 bases map to TRBD2. Looked up from germline, CDR1 is LGHNT and CDR2 is FRNRAP. V trimming: 3 bases; J trimming: 4 bases; junction bases outside the gene matches: 5. This CDR3 is built from 16 residues. This CDR3 is CASGFNPSGGYNEQFF. The DNA of the CDR3 is TGTGCTAGTGGTTTTAACCCTAGCGGGGGGTACAATGAGCAGTTCTTC.

The V gene is TRBV3-1 (or the pseudogene TRBV3-2), the J gene TRBJ2-3; 8 bases line up with TRBD2. After removal of 1 base from V and 6 bases from J, the junction contained 9 bases not matched to a gene. The CDR3 consists of 16 residues. The V gene's germline CDR1 is LGHDT and CDR2 YNNKEL (reference sequence). CDR3 nucleotide sequence: TGTGCCAGCAGCCAAGCGGGAGGGACTTTTATTGATACGCAGTATTTT. Amino acid sequence: CASSQAGGTFIDTQYF.

The chain links TRBV10-3 to TRBJ2-1; TRBD2 agrees at 7 bases. Germline V gives CDR1 ENHRY, CDR2 SYGVKD. V lost 7 bases to trimming and J lost 6 bases; unmatched junction nucleotides: 6. The CDR3 extends over 13 amino acids. The CDR3 here is CAIKGRGVNEQFF. The CDR3 DNA is TGTGCCATCAAGGGTCGGGGGGTCAATGAGCAGTTCTTC.

This clone was detected once. This chain uses TRBV9 with TRBJ1-3; D possibly corresponds to TRBD1 (6 bases). This CDR3 region has 14 residues. Germline loops: CDR1 SGDLS, CDR2 YYNGEE. V shed 3 bases and J shed 4 bases, with 11 bases lying between them. Here the CDR3 reads CASSGRDNGNTIYF. CDR3 coding DNA: TGTGCCAGCAGCGGTCGGGACAACGGAAACACCATATATTTT.

The CDR3 bases are TGCGCCAGCAGCTCGGGGACGCCAGGCCATGAAAAACTGTTTTTT. Amino acids: CASSSGTPGHEKLFF. The genes are TRBV5-1 and TRBJ1-4, with D possibly TRBD1 on 5 matching bases. V was clipped by 3 bases and J by 6 bases, with 15 bases between them. This CDR3 region has 15 residues. The V gene's germline CDR1 is SGHRS and CDR2 YFSETQ.

V is TRBV4-1 and J is TRBJ2-1; no clear D. V was cut by 1 base and J by 6 bases, with 10 bases left in between. Germline CDR1 and CDR2: MGHRA and YSYEKL. CDR3 length equals 14 residues. The CDR3 region has the DNA TGCGCCAGCAGCCAAGTGGGCCCGGGCAATGAGCAGTTCTTC. Protein product: CASSQVGPGNEQFF.

The rearrangement joins TRBV6-2 or TRBV6-3 to TRBJ2-7; D ambiguous. Germline V gene lookup returns CDR1 MNHEY and CDR2 SVGEGT. The CDR3 is made up of 12 amino acids. V was cut by 8 bases and J by 3 bases, with 11 bases left in between. The CDR3 is CASCHYDYEQYF. The CDR3 nucleotides read TGTGCCAGCTGCCATTATGACTACGAGCAGTACTTC.

This chain joins TRBV5-1 and TRBJ2-5; 7 bases are shared with TRBD2. Germline V CDR1 and CDR2: SGHRS, YFSETQ. This CDR3 spans 15 amino acids. V dropped 0 bases and J dropped 5; count of bases not matched to a gene: 7. The CDR3 loop is CASSLGLAGMETQYF. Here the CDR3 DNA reads TGCGCCAGCAGCTTGGGACTAGCTGGAATGGAGACCCAGTACTTC.

The CDR3 spells CASSVTSGTGEQYF. The CDR3 DNA follows: TGCGCCAGCAGTGTTACTAGCGGTACGGGCGAGCAGTACTTC. This chain connects TRBV10-2 to TRBJ2-7; 8 positions agree with TRBD2. Germline V gene lookup returns CDR1 WSHSY and CDR2 SAAADI. V was clipped by 4 bases and J by 6 bases; unmatched bases: 8. The length of the CDR3 is 14 residues.

V is TRBV15 and J is TRBJ1-6; D unresolved. The CDR3 runs 16 residues. Trimming pared 1 base from V and 0 bases from J, leaving 7 bases between. CDR1 and CDR2 from the germline V gene are LNHNV and YYDKDF (reference sequence). The CDR3 region is CATSRGEGSYNSPLHF. CDR3 sequence (DNA): TGTGCCACCAGCAGAGGGGAGGGCTCCTATAATTCACCCCTCCACTTT.

The V and J genes are TRBV7-9 and TRBJ1-1; 7 nucleotides agree with TRBD1. This CDR3 is 14 amino acids long. Losses at the gene ends were 5 bases for V and 5 bases for J; bases not matched to a gene: 8. In germline, CDR1 is SEHNR, CDR2 FQNEAQ (reference sequence). The CDR3 nucleotides are TGTGCCAGCAGCCTTACAGGGGCGCAGACTGAAGCTTTCTTT. Translated, it gives CASSLTGAQTEAFF.

This clone was observed once. The rearrangement joins TRBV21-1 to TRBJ2-4; TRBD1, the D gene given by the table, was not confirmed from the DNA. TRBV21-1 is a recognized pseudogene. There are 14 residues in the CDR3. The CDR3 DNA reads as TGTGCCAGCAGCCGTCGACAGGGCGAAAACATTCAGTACTTC. Translation gives CASSRRQGENIQYF.

The V gene is TRBV6-5, the J gene TRBJ2-1; no reliable D call. Trimming removed 6 bases at V and 10 bases at J, with 10 bases between. Per germline, CDR1 MNHEY and CDR2 SVGAGI. This CDR3 is built from 11 residues. The CDR3 DNA follows: TGTGCCAGCAGGGACGCCCGGGAGCAGTTCTTC. This translates into CASRDAREQFF.

Only a few counts were recorded for this clone. The J gene is TRBJ2-1, the V gene TRBV6-2 or TRBV6-3; D not certain. Looked up from germline, CDR1 is MNHEY and CDR2 is SVGEGT. The V gene lost 4 bases and the J gene lost 3 bases, with 7 bases spanning the gap. The CDR3 spans 13 residues. CDR3 amino acids: CASSWVRYNEQFF. The DNA of the CDR3 is TGTGCCAGCAGTTGGGTGCGCTACAATGAGCAGTTCTTC.

The chain joins TRBV7-9 to TRBJ2-3, with D possibly TRBD1 on 5 matching bases. This CDR3 region has 14 residues. Trimming removed 5 bases from V and 0 bases from J, with 9 bases in between. The germline CDR1 and CDR2 sequences are SEHNR and FQNEAQ (reference sequence). DNA of the CDR3: TGTGCCAGCAGCCCCCAGGGAAGCACAGATACGCAGTATTTT. This codes for CASSPQGSTDTQYF.

The V call is TRBV19, the J call TRBJ2-7, with 7 bases lining up with TRBD1. Germline-derived CDR1 and CDR2 are LNHDA and SQIVND (reference sequence). The CDR3 totals 15 residues. After removal of 1 base from V and 3 bases from J, the junction contained 6 bases not matched to a gene. The CDR3 bases are TGTGCCAGTAGTATAGCTGTGACAGGGATCTACGAGCAGTACTTC. Translation gives CASSIAVTGIYEQYF.

V and J are TRBV18 and TRBJ2-2, with TRBD2 matching 7 bases. The CDR3 totals 17 residues. Germline values: CDR1 KGHSH, CDR2 LQKENI. After removal of 1 base from V and 4 bases from J, the junction contained 9 bases not matched to a gene. The CDR3 bases are TGTGCCAGCTCACCACTAATGGGAGGGCCGCCCACCGGGGAGCTGTTTTTT. This sequence encodes CASSPLMGGPPTGELFF.

The chain carries TRBV30 and TRBJ2-7; D is undetermined. The CDR3 is 11 residues long. From germline, CDR1 is GTSNPN and CDR2 SVGIG (reference sequence). V was cut by 0 bases and J by 3 bases, with 3 bases left in between. The CDR3 reads CAWSVNYEQYF. In DNA, the CDR3 is TGTGCCTGGAGTGTAAACTACGAGCAGTACTTC.

The chain carries TRBV5-1 and TRBJ1-3, with a possible D match to TRBD1 (6 bases). Trimming took off 4 bases at V and 1 base at J, with 12 bases between the two ends. The CDR3 sequence is 15 residues long. CDR1 and CDR2 from the germline V gene are SGHRS and YFSETQ. CDR3: CASSVQGMSGNTIYF. The CDR3 DNA sequence: TGCGCCAGCAGCGTACAGGGAATGTCTGGAAACACCATATATTTT.

The genes are TRBV6-5 and TRBJ1-6; 11 positions agree with TRBD1. The CDR3 length is 15 residues. From germline, CDR1 is MNHEY and CDR2 SVGAGI. After removal of 6 bases from V and 8 bases from J, the junction contained 6 bases not matched to a gene. The CDR3 protein is CASRPPGQGDSPLHF. The CDR3 nucleotides are TGTGCCAGCAGGCCCCCGGGACAGGGGGATTCACCCCTCCACTTT.